Below, 14 T cell receptor beta chains from the same sample are listed, as sequenced in a study of T cells in Graves' hyperthyroidism and ophthalmopathy. Authors of the study amplified TCR beta CDR3 regions from RNA transcripts. HTBI primers were the set used in a first-round RT-PCR of the TCR CDR3. In TCRdb, the multiplex PCR reads were re-called with MiXCR into one record per CDR3 protein. The data contain roughly 840,000 distinct CDR3 sequences, 38% of them singletons. The sequencing sample was made of blood. Receptors were obtained from a man younger than 30 with Graves' hyperthyroidism.

The V call is TRBV6-1, the J call TRBJ2-5, with unresolved D. Trimming stripped 2 bases from V and 5 bases from J, with 12 bases between. The CDR3 has 14 residues. Germline CDR1 reads MNHNS; CDR2 reads SASEGT. This CDR3 is CASSEHSGVETQYF. The CDR3 region has the DNA TGTGCCAGCAGTGAACATTCTGGGGTGGAGACCCAGTACTTC.

This clonotype was seen a few times. The gene calls are TRBV9 and TRBJ2-2, with 12 nucleotides matching TRBD2. With V trimmed by 3 bases and J by 4 bases, 4 bases remained unmatched. Germline values: CDR1 SGDLS, CDR2 YYNGEE. This CDR3 contains 16 residues. CDR3 nucleotides: TGTGCCAGCAGCGGTCTAGCGGGAGGGGGCACCGGGGAGCTGTTTTTT. As protein: CASSGLAGGGTGELFF. The full variable domain, rest sourced from reference TRBV9 and TRBJ2-2, is DSGVTQTPKHLITATGQRVTLRCSPRSGDLSVYWYQQSLDQGLQFLIQYYNGEERAKGNILERFSAQQFPDLHSELNLSSLELGDSALYFCASSGLAGGGTGELFFGEGSRLTVL.

The gene calls are TRBV19 and TRBJ2-5; D is perhaps TRBD2 (7 bases). The CDR3 sequence is 15 residues long. V lost 8 bases and J 4 bases, leaving 20 bases between the germline ends. Germline lookup yields CDR1 LNHDA and CDR2 SQIVND (reference sequence). The CDR3 region has the DNA TGTGCCAGTGGTGGGGGCGCGGGGGAGGGAGAGACCCAGTACTTC. Protein: CASGGGAGEGETQYF.

The chain is built from TRBV9 and TRBJ2-7; D possibly matches TRBD1 or TRBD2 (5 bases each). Germline CDR1 is SGDLS and CDR2 is YYNGEE. This CDR3 is built from 14 residues. V dropped 3 bases and J dropped 3 bases, with 13 bases sitting between them. This CDR3 is CASSARDLDYEQYF. CDR3 sequence (DNA): TGTGCCAGCAGCGCCCGGGACCTAGACTACGAGCAGTACTTC. Drawing the rest from reference TRBV9 and TRBJ2-7, the complete variable domain is DSGVTQTPKHLITATGQRVTLRCSPRSGDLSVYWYQQSLDQGLQFLIQYYNGEERAKGNILERFSAQQFPDLHSELNLSSLELGDSALYFCASSARDLDYEQYFGPGTRLTVT.

The chain is built from TRBV5-1 and TRBJ2-6; D ambiguous. Germline CDR1 and CDR2: SGHRS and YFSETQ. The CDR3 is made up of 15 amino acids. V lost 1 base and J lost 2, with 7 bases in between. The CDR3 nucleotides read TGCGCCAGCAGCTTGTTCAGTGCTGGGGCCAACGTCCTGACTTTC. Protein: CASSLFSAGANVLTF.

The chain employs TRBV7-2 and TRBJ2-7; TRBD1 agrees at 7 bases. V gave up 4 bases and J gave up 3 bases; unmatched junction bases: 6. CDR3 length: 14 residues. Per germline, CDR1 SGHTA and CDR2 FQGNSA. The CDR3: CASSSGTVNYEQYF. CDR3 bases: TGTGCCAGCAGCTCCGGGACAGTAAACTACGAGCAGTACTTC.

On this clonotype itself: With a much larger clone just one base away, this may be a read error. J is TRBJ2-7 and V is TRBV29-1, with D perhaps matching TRBD1 (5 bases). The CDR3 spans 15 residues. The germline gives CDR1 SQVTM, CDR2 ANQGSEA. V lost 4 bases and J lost 1, with 17 bases in between. For the CDR3, the DNA is TGCAGCGTTGGAGTAATGGGCAGGGATTCCTACGAGCAGTACTTC. Translated: CSVGVMGRDSYEQYF.

The chain is built from TRBV29-1 and TRBJ2-7; 11 nucleotides align to TRBD2. The J call may not be correct, given that the DNA end is closer to TRBJ2-1. The CDR3 sequence is 17 residues long. CDR1 and CDR2 from the germline V gene are SQVTM and ANQGSEA. CDR3 DNA sequence: TGCAGCGTTCAGGGGACTAGCGGCCAACCCTCCTACAATGAGCAGTTCTTC. It yields the protein CSVQGTSGQPSYNEQFF.

This clonotype was observed many times. The chain couples TRBV2 to TRBJ1-4, with D perhaps TRBD1 (6 bases). The V and J ends lost 4 bases and 10 bases respectively, with 16 bases between them. The length of the CDR3 is 14 residues. From germline, CDR1 is SNHLY and CDR2 FYNNEI. This chain's CDR3 is CASSVEGGQGKLFF. The CDR3 nucleotides read TGTGCCAGCAGTGTTGAGGGGGGCCAGGGAAAACTGTTTTTT.

This clonotype appeared many times. J is TRBJ2-7 and V is TRBV11-2, with D possibly called TRBD1 or TRBD2 (5 bases each). Germline loops: CDR1 SGHAT, CDR2 FQNNGV. The CDR3 totals 15 residues. The germline V and J ends were trimmed by 0 bases and 3 bases, with 12 bases remaining between them. As DNA, the CDR3 is TGTGCCAGCAGCTTAGATCACGACAGCGGCTACGAGCAGTACTTC. Its protein is CASSLDHDSGYEQYF.

A note on this clonotype: A much more abundant neighbour one base away suggests this may be a read error. V usage is TRBV10-3 and J usage is TRBJ1-1; D gene unclear. The germline CDR1 and CDR2 sequences are ENHRY and SYGVKD. Trimming removed 4 bases from V and 6 bases from J, with 15 bases in between. This CDR3 region has 14 residues. The CDR3 reads CAISVWGEDAEAFF. The CDR3, as DNA: TGTGCCATCAGTGTATGGGGAGAGGACGCTGAAGCTTTCTTT.

The gene calls are TRBV20-1 and TRBJ2-5, with D possibly TRBD1 on 5 matching bases. Per the germline V gene, CDR1 is DFQATT and CDR2 is SNEGSKA (reference sequence). V was trimmed by 3 bases and J by 4 bases, leaving 15 bases between them. The CDR3 length is 14 residues. The CDR3: CSASRPQGGETQYF. DNA of the CDR3: TGCAGTGCTAGTCGCCCCCAGGGCGGAGAGACCCAGTACTTC.

The V call is TRBV20-1, the J call TRBJ2-7; D may be TRBD1 or TRBD2 (5 bases each). The CDR3 loop spans 15 amino acids. CDR1 DFQATT and CDR2 SNEGSKA come from the germline V gene (reference sequence). Trimming shortened V by 0 bases and J by 6 bases, and 18 bases separated the two germline ends. The CDR3 spells CSARDQGPPTGEQYF. CDR3 DNA sequence: TGCAGTGCTAGAGATCAGGGACCGCCAACTGGCGAGCAGTACTTC.

The rearrangement links TRBV28 to TRBJ1-5, with a tentative D call TRBD1 (6 bases). The CDR3 is made up of 16 amino acids. The germline V gene encodes CDR1 MDHEN and CDR2 SYDVKM. V was trimmed by 3 bases and J by 0 bases, leaving 12 bases between them. CDR3 DNA: TGTGCCAGCAGTTTGGGGGGGCCGCTTAGCAATCAGCCCCAGCATTTT. Translation: CASSLGGPLSNQPQHF.